This TCR beta chain was observed in a study of T cell repertoires in cytomegalovirus infection. In the study overall: Public TCR beta signatures indicated both CMV infection and matching HLA type.

This CDR3 contains 17 residues. J was trimmed by 0 bases and V by 0 bases; bases with no gene match: 5. Germline CDR1 is SGHTA and CDR2 is FQGNSA. The study's findings and limits: Cumulative frequency (of public TCR beta family members) identified carriers of CMV plus the relevant HLA. Clonotypes of TCR beta that were HLA-C-restricted and CMV-specific dominated the ex vivo response.

There are many counts of this clonotype. What it binds is not known. TCRdb re-derived calls from the reads in MiXCR, one entry per CDR3 protein. The sample contains about 400,000 distinct CDR3 sequences, roughly 20% of which appear only once. The chain has TRBV7-2 and TRBJ2-7; TRBD2 matches 10 bases. This TCR came from a human donor in good health (CMV status not recorded). Some clones in this sample may be carry-over from other donors' samples. The sequenced sample consisted of PBMCs. CDR3 region: CASSLAPASGSSYEQYF. The CDR3 bases are TGTGCCAGCAGCTTAGCCCCGGCTAGCGGGAGCTCCTACGAGCAGTACTTC.